This T cell receptor beta chain was identified during a study of blood T cells in healthy people across ages (dated by TCRdb to between 2014 and 2017). Regarding the study in general: In model experiments, roughly one uniquely barcoded TCR beta cDNA molecule per two T cells was captured by template switching. To track age-related changes in TCR beta repertoire diversity, the study relied on deep sequencing normalized with unique cDNA molecular identifiers. The donors were split into four age groups: young (average roughly 15 years), middle-aged (39), aged (roughly 68) and long-lived (roughly 77). To avoid experimental bias, donors of different ages were randomly spread across the sequencing lanes. Two additional independent replicas of 1 million unique cDNA reads from the same blood draw were analyzed for two donors (one aged 18 to 29 and one aged 80 or older). What the authors observed across the whole study: Donor CMV infection status was unknown, potentially confounding age-related changes in expanded clonotypes. Bulk unsorted PBMC profiling prevented conclusive comparison of naive and antigen-experienced compartments. Observed TCR beta diversity correlated strongly with the percentage of naive T cells measured by flow cytometry. Estimates of total diversity based on one million sequenced T cells were regarded as lower bounds and as underestimates. Observed TCR beta diversity per million T cells fell roughly linearly with age, and a significant reduction was already apparent by age approximately 41. Compared with the aged group, more naive CD4+ T cells, fewer expanded clones and increased TCR diversity were shown by the long-lived group, suggesting age selection.

Library construction relied on 5' RACE. Sequencing used an Illumina HiSeq 2500. A second PCR of roughly 6 to 12 cycles was performed with a sample-barcoded 5' primer and a J-beta primer mix. Each TCR beta cDNA molecule received a unique molecular identifier from a template-switch 5' adaptor carrying 12 random nucleotides. At least 2.5 million CDR3-containing paired-end reads were obtained from each sample. The Mint cDNA synthesis kit, primed by a TRBC-specific oligonucleotide, was used to synthesize first-strand cDNA from all RNA. After uracil-DNA glycosylase treatment, a first 18-cycle PCR used universal primers M1SS and BC2_uni_R on all cDNA. Per the authors' processing: For normalization, 1 million high-quality reads, each with a distinct molecular identifier, were randomly selected from each sample. Reads sharing molecular identifiers were discarded rather than binned into consensus sequences. CDR3 identification, clonotype clustering and error correction used MiTCR with a Q25 quality threshold and the strictest error-elimination algorithm. A nonparametric unseen species model with Euler transformation was used to estimate a lower bound on total TCR beta diversity. TCRdb ran its own pipeline on the public reads, namely fastp trimming at Q25 and MiXCR clone calling, and kept in-frame beta chains. Duplicate CDR3 protein sequences are folded into a single record with the most common DNA and genes. The V and J calls reflect TCRdb's pipeline rather than the authors' work. The sample records some 700,000 distinct CDR3 sequences, about 20% of which are singletons. About 22% of the sample lies in the top ten.

The cysteine opens and the phenylalanine closes a CDR3 of 14 amino acids. Only CDR3 DNA is held: 42 bases, read in frame from base 1. V trim: 5 bases; J trim: 7 bases; unmatched bases: 6. Donors were 40 or so systemically healthy Caucasian individuals from Russia aged roughly 6 to 100 years. Around 10 milliliters of peripheral blood were drawn from each donor into EDTA-treated Vacutainer tubes. Ficoll-Paque density-gradient centrifugation was used to isolate PBMCs, with at least 6.5 million per sample. Trizol reagent was used to extract total RNA from the PBMCs, yielding at least 5.5 micrograms per sample. Naive CD45RAhigh/CD27high T cell percentages were measured by flow cytometry on a PBMC aliquot from every donor. This clonotype was observed a few times. Its specific antigen is unknown. Base qualities are missing; no much larger clone stands one base away.

The chain is made from TRBV12-3 or TRBV12-4 and TRBJ1-5; 9 central bases correspond to TRBD1. This TCR was recovered from a man between 65 and 85 years old in good health. Specimen: blood. For the CDR3, the sequence is CASSPDRGWQPQHF. The sequenced DNA: TGTGCCAGCAGTCCGGACAGGGGTTGGCAGCCCCAGCATTTT.